The clone carrying this T cell receptor beta chain has just a few counts. Its specificity is unknown. The repertoire was sequenced with immunoSEQ multiplex PCR; TCRdb's copy has only in-frame clones and lacks some. In the table there are 45,000 or so clones, around 70% of which are singletons. Around day 10 of culture, CD4+ T cells were separated out. Everyone in the study got two shots of either the BNT162b2 or mRNA-1273 vaccine. These data belong to a study of vaccination effects on CD4 cells after COVID-19. Background on the study: Post-vaccine samples followed the second dose by a median of 72 days.

General observations from the study: Relatively few convalescent patients took part in the study, which had no early post-infection timepoints.

This TCR came from a human donor who received a COVID-19 vaccine. Source: CD4+ T cells from PBMCs cultured without peptide, taken after COVID-19 vaccination.

The CDR3 spells CASSSSGQGISEAFF. The CDR3 nucleotides are TGTGCCAGTAGTTCTTCGGGACAGGGTATTTCTGAAGCTTTCTTT. The rearrangement links TRBV19 to TRBJ1-1; 9 bases are a match to TRBD1. This CDR3 is 15 amino acids long. The germline gives CDR1 LNHDA, CDR2 SQIVND (reference sequence). J lost 6 bases, V lost 5 bases, and 10 bases had no gene match.